The 20 T cell receptor beta chains in this list originate from one sample, sequenced in a study of blood T cells in healthy people across ages. For the second PCR, which ran for about 7 to 11 cycles, a sample-barcoded 5' primer and a J-beta primer mix were used. Via MiXCR, TCRdb re-called the 5' RACE reads, giving one row per CDR3 protein. This table has almost 1 million distinct CDR3 sequences, roughly 50% appearing once. The specimen was blood. These receptors all stem from a woman aged 55 to 70 in good health.

This clonotype was counted only a few times. The chain has TRBV20-1 and TRBJ2-5; 16 bases align to TRBD2. Trimming cost V 6 bases and J 3 bases; bases outside gene matches: 4. CDR3 length: 15 residues. Germline CDR1 and CDR2: DFQATT and SNEGSKA (reference sequence). CDR3 in amino acids: CSAGTSGRVKETQYF. CDR3 nucleotides: TGCAGTGCCGGGACTAGCGGGAGGGTAAAAGAGACCCAGTACTTC.

The chain has TRBV12-3 or TRBV12-4 and TRBJ1-6; D is undetermined. The CDR3 is made up of 12 amino acids. V lost 3 bases, J lost 16 bases, and 13 bases lay in between. DNA of the CDR3: TGTGCCAGCAGTTTCCCCACTGGATCGCTCCACTTT. Translated: CASSFPTGSLHF.

Details on this clonotype: One junction end does not reproduce the germline sequence, and a read error may be involved. The rearrangement uses TRBV3-1 and TRBJ1-5, with D maybe TRBD1 (6 bases). Per the germline V gene, CDR1 is LGHDT and CDR2 is YNNKEL (reference sequence). CDR3 length: 16 amino acids. The CDR3 reads CASSQGGGDRGQPQHF. The CDR3 coding sequence is TGTGCCAGCAGCCAAGGAGGGGGGGATAGGGGTCAGCCTCAGCATTTT. Together with reference TRBV3-1 and TRBJ1-5, the CDR3 gives the full variable domain: DTAVSQTPKYLVTQMGNDKSIKCEQNLGHDTMYWYKQDSKKFLKIMFSYNNKELIINETVPNRFSPKSPDKAHLNLHINSLELGDSAVYFCASSQGGGDRGQPQHFGDGTRLSIL.

This clonotype was seen ten or more times. V usage is TRBV11-2 and J usage is TRBJ2-3; tentatively, D is TRBD1 (6 bases). Germline V gene sequence: CDR1 SGHAT, CDR2 FQNNGV. The CDR3 runs to 15 residues. The V end lost 5 bases, the J end lost 1 base, and 13 bases lay between the germline ends. This chain's CDR3 is CASSTRQDRTDTQYF. CDR3 bases: TGTGCCAGCAGCACCCGACAGGATCGCACAGATACGCAGTATTTT.

The rearrangement links TRBV5-1 to TRBJ2-7; either TRBD1 or TRBD2 may supply D (5 bases each). Germline V lookup: CDR1 SGHRS, CDR2 YFSETQ. Trimming shortened V by 6 bases and J by 2 bases, and 12 bases separated the two germline ends. The CDR3 runs to 13 residues. CDR3 amino acids: CASKEGPTYEQYF. The CDR3 nucleotides are TGCGCCAGCAAAGAGGGGCCCACCTACGAGCAGTACTTC.

This clonotype was recorded once. The chain recombines TRBV5-1 with TRBJ2-7; no clear D. The V gene lost 6 bases and the J gene lost 1 base, with 14 bases spanning the gap. The germline CDR1 and CDR2 sequences are SGHRS and YFSETQ. The CDR3 length is 14 residues. The CDR3 reads CASTLRNRSYEQYF. CDR3 nucleotide sequence: TGCGCCAGCACCCTCCGGAACAGATCCTACGAGCAGTACTTC.

This clonotype has only a few counts. The CDR3 here is CASSLTKLHYGYTF. The CDR3 coding sequence is TGTGCCAGCAGCTTAACAAAGCTTCACTATGGCTACACCTTC. The chain employs TRBV7-9 and TRBJ1-2; D remains unclear. Trimming took off 2 bases at V and 3 bases at J, with 10 bases between the two ends. Germline CDR1 reads SEHNR; CDR2 reads FQNEAQ (reference sequence). The CDR3 is 14 residues long.

The chain combines TRBV25-1 with TRBJ2-5, with TRBD2 matching over 7 bases. This CDR3 region has 16 residues. V dropped 3 bases and J dropped 2; count of bases not matched to a gene: 9. Germline V gene sequence: CDR1 MGHDK, CDR2 SYGVNS. In nucleotides, the CDR3 is TGTGCCAGCAGTGATTTTAAGGGGAGGGGACAAGAGACCCAGTACTTC. Translation gives CASSDFKGRGQETQYF.

In this sample, this clonotype turned up a few times. CDR3 in DNA: TGTGCCAGCAGCCAGATCTCCGGGACGGACAATTCACCCCTCCACTTT. As protein: CASSQISGTDNSPLHF. V gene TRBV7-2 combines with J gene TRBJ1-6; D might be TRBD1 (5 bases). Per germline, CDR1 SGHTA and CDR2 FQGNSA. V was clipped by 5 bases and J by 7 bases, with 18 bases between them. This CDR3 spans 16 amino acids.

The chain uses TRBV2 and TRBJ1-5; possible D gene TRBD1, 5 bases. Germline CDR1 reads SNHLY; CDR2 reads FYNNEI. V lost 4 bases to trimming and J lost 9 bases, with 13 bases between them. The CDR3 loop spans 13 amino acids. Here the CDR3 reads CASSGGGGWPQHF. CDR3 nucleotides: TGTGCCAGCAGTGGGGGGGGAGGGTGGCCCCAGCATTTT.

This clonotype was found many times. The chain links TRBV29-1 to TRBJ2-1; 12 positions agree with TRBD2. Trimming removed 4 bases from V and 1 base from J; junction bases left unmatched: 5. Germline lookup yields CDR1 SQVTM and CDR2 ANQGSEA. There are 16 residues in the CDR3. The CDR3 sequence is CSVVRTSGTSYNEQFF. The CDR3, as DNA: TGCAGCGTTGTCCGGACTAGCGGGACATCCTACAATGAGCAGTTCTTC.

This clonotype was picked up a small number of times. This sequence joins TRBV6-2 or TRBV6-3 and TRBJ2-3; no reliable D call. V shed 8 bases and J shed 5 bases, with 8 bases lying between them. There are 11 residues in the CDR3. Germline-derived CDR1 and CDR2 are MNHEY and SVGEGT. This CDR3 reads CASGEVDTQYF. The CDR3 DNA reads as TGTGCCAGCGGTGAGGTAGATACGCAGTATTTT.

The table lists this clonotype with a few counts. The chain recombines TRBV7-2 with TRBJ2-3, with D perhaps matching TRBD2 (6 bases). The CDR3 covers 15 residues. Between the trimmed V and J ends, which lost 5 bases and 3 bases, there was a span of 15 bases. CDR1 is SGHTA, CDR2 FQGNSA, per germline. The CDR3 loop reads CASSPRLEGTDTQYF. The DNA of the CDR3 is TGTGCCAGCAGCCCCCGACTAGAGGGTACAGATACGCAGTATTTT.

This chain links TRBV27 with TRBJ2-5, with 7 bases aligning to TRBD2. Germline loops: CDR1 MNHEY, CDR2 SMNVEV (reference sequence). The CDR3 contains 12 residues. J was trimmed by 11 bases and V by 2 bases; bases with no gene match: 5. The CDR3 protein is CASSLKAGEQYF. Written as DNA, the CDR3 is TGTGCCAGCAGTTTAAAGGCGGGGGAGCAGTACTTC.

This clonotype has a handful of counts. The rearrangement joins TRBV11-2 to TRBJ2-7; D gene ambiguous. The CDR3 extends over 14 amino acids. The V gene's germline CDR1 is SGHAT and CDR2 FQNNGV. The V gene lost 5 bases and the J gene lost 4 bases, with 15 bases spanning the gap. The CDR3 protein is CASSRARAGYEQYF. The DNA for the CDR3 is TGTGCCAGCAGCCGAGCAAGGGCTGGGTACGAGCAGTACTTC.

J is TRBJ1-2 and V is TRBV29-1; D gene uncertain. V was cut by 0 bases and J by 7 bases, with 12 bases left in between. From germline, CDR1 is SQVTM and CDR2 ANQGSEA. This CDR3 contains 13 residues. CDR3 loop: CSVEEIQEGGYTF. Here the CDR3 DNA reads TGCAGCGTTGAAGAAATCCAGGAGGGTGGCTACACCTTC.

This clonotype was seen more than once but under ten times. V gene TRBV20-1 combines with J gene TRBJ2-3, with unresolved D. V lost 3 bases and J lost 2, with 12 bases in between. The length of the CDR3 is 14 residues. Germline V gene lookup returns CDR1 DFQATT and CDR2 SNEGSKA (reference sequence). In nucleotides, the CDR3 is TGCAGTGCTAGGGAATCAGCCTCCACAGATACGCAGTATTTT. The encoded protein is CSARESASTDTQYF.

The sample holds many counts of this clonotype. The V and J genes are TRBV12-3 or TRBV12-4 and TRBJ2-2, with 12 bases that match TRBD2. V was pared by 6 bases and J by 4 bases, with 9 bases of the junction left unmatched. The CDR3 spans 17 residues. CDR3 sequence: CASRASGRAGATGELFF. The CDR3 DNA reads as TGTGCCAGCAGAGCTAGCGGGAGGGCCGGTGCCACCGGGGAGCTGTTTTTT.

This clonotype appeared many times. The chain links TRBV4-3 to TRBJ2-5; D call uncertain. V was trimmed by 4 bases and J by 1 base, leaving 7 bases between them. CDR3 size: 13 residues. Germline-derived CDR1 and CDR2 are LGHNA and YSLEER. The CDR3 loop reads CASSREAQETQYF. The CDR3 DNA sequence: TGCGCCAGCAGCCGAGAGGCCCAAGAGACCCAGTACTTC.

V and J are TRBV6-2 or TRBV6-3 and TRBJ1-5; D might be TRBD1 (6 bases). The V end was cut by 0 bases, the J end by 5 bases, with 14 bases between. Per the germline V gene, CDR1 is MNHEY and CDR2 is SVGEGT. This CDR3 is 16 amino acids long. CDR3 region: CASSYSKFRGDQPQHF. The CDR3 DNA is TGTGCCAGCAGTTACTCGAAATTCAGGGGAGATCAGCCCCAGCATTTT.